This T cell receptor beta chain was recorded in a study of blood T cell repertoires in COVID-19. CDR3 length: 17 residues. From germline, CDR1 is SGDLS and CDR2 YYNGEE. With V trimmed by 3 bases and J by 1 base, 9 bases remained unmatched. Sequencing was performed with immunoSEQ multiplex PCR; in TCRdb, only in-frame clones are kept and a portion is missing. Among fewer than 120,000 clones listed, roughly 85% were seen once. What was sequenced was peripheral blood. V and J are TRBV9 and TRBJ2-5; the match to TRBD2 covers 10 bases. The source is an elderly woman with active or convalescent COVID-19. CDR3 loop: CASSATSGPIFQETQYF. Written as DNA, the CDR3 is TGTGCCAGCAGCGCGACTAGCGGGCCCATATTCCAAGAGACCCAGTACTTC.